This T cell receptor beta chain appears in the sequencing data of a study of blood T cell repertoires in COVID-19. The wider study: Samples taken during acute and convalescent COVID-19 were collected in the United States, Italy and Spain. From T cells, B-cell-depleted T cells, or PBMCs came the material, which was cDNA or gDNA.

This CDR3 region has 23 residues. Germline V gene data show CDR1 as SGHVS and CDR2 as FQNEAQ. Trimming removed 5 bases from V and 0 bases from J, with 32 bases in between. This clone was detected only a few times. In the original processing: Amplification with reference gene primers provided the estimates of nucleated cell counts. Clones were sequenced by immunoSEQ multiplex PCR, and TCRdb holds only the in-frame ones, with some missing. Clonal size and the V and J genes are those of that table, whereas D and trimming came from the DNA. This table holds about 62,000 clones, approximately 90% found once.

V gene TRBV7-8 combines with J gene TRBJ2-6; D might be TRBD1 (6 bases). The source material was peripheral blood. This receptor was taken from an older woman with acute or convalescent COVID-19. The CDR3 protein is CASSHVKKARGPEGPSGANVLTF. CDR3 bases: TGTGCCAGCAGCCACGTCAAAAAAGCCAGGGGCCCGGAAGGCCCCTCTGGGGCCAACGTCCTGACTTTC.